These 17 T cell receptor beta chains originate from one sample sequenced in a study of beta chain features in type 1 diabetes. Of the isolated RNA, all was reverse transcribed, and so the sequenced material was expressed TCRB transcripts. Profiling relied on immunoSEQ multiplex PCR, and the TCRdb table lists in-frame clones only, not all of them. The sample contains 120,000 to 150,000 clones, 9% to 10% of which appear only once. Material: central memory CD4+ T cells from blood. The receptors originated from a woman between 40 and 50 years old in good health.

The rearrangement joins TRBV9 to TRBJ2-1; no clear D. In germline, CDR1 is SGDLS, CDR2 YYNGEE. The CDR3 runs 16 residues. V lost 1 base and J 3 bases, leaving 14 bases between the germline ends. The CDR3 coding sequence is TGTGCCAGCAGCGTACAGCCGGCAGACAACTACAATGAGCAGTTCTTC. Translating it yields CASSVQPADNYNEQFF.

This clone occurred once. The chain couples TRBV5-1 to TRBJ2-1, with D maybe TRBD2 (6 bases). CDR1 SGHRS and CDR2 YFSETQ come from the germline V gene. Trimming left V 4 bases short and J 4 bases short, with 15 bases between. The CDR3 contains 15 residues. CDR3 sequence reads: CASSPTGLEYNEQFF. For the CDR3, the DNA is TGCGCCAGCAGCCCCACGGGACTTGAATACAATGAGCAGTTCTTC.

The chain joins TRBV6-1 to TRBJ2-1, with 7 positions matching TRBD2. Germline CDR1 MNHNS, CDR2 SASEGT. V trimming: 6 bases; J trimming: 4 bases; junction bases outside the gene matches: 9. CDR3 length equals 15 residues. CDR3 amino acids: CASRGGEMRYNEQFF. CDR3 bases: TGTGCCAGCAGGGGGGGGGAAATGCGGTACAATGAGCAGTTCTTC.

This clone was recorded a few times. This sequence joins TRBV29-1 and TRBJ1-2; D perhaps matches TRBD1 (6 bases). Germline-derived CDR1 and CDR2 are SQVTM and ANQGSEA. The length of the CDR3 is 11 residues. The ends were cut back, 7 bases at V and 10 bases at J, with 16 bases in the middle. The CDR3 is CSAADSKTYTF. The CDR3 bases are TGCAGCGCTGCGGACAGCAAGACCTACACCTTC.

This clone was seen ten or more times. The chain uses TRBV19 and TRBJ2-5; TRBD2 is a possible D gene (5 bases). The germline gives CDR1 LNHDA, CDR2 SQIVND (reference sequence). The CDR3 consists of 15 residues. The V gene lost 7 bases and the J gene lost 5 bases, with 20 bases spanning the gap. The CDR3 loop reads CASMRVADSGETQYF. Written as DNA, the CDR3 is TGTGCCAGTATGAGGGTGGCCGATTCGGGTGAGACCCAGTACTTC.

This clone was recorded many times. The same CDR3 is also encoded by other DNA sequences in this sample. The V and J genes are TRBV7-2 and TRBJ2-1, with 12 bases fitting TRBD2. CDR1 and CDR2 from the germline V gene are SGHTA and FQGNSA. Trimming cost V 4 bases and J 3 bases; bases outside gene matches: 1. The CDR3 sequence is 15 residues long. The CDR3 is CASSSTSGGYNEQFF. The CDR3, as DNA: TGTGCCAGCAGCTCGACTAGCGGGGGCTACAATGAGCAGTTCTTC.

This clone was seen at least ten times. DNA for the CDR3: TGTGCCGCTGGGAGCAGAGTCACAGATACGCAGTATTTT. Translation: CAAGSRVTDTQYF. This chain links TRBV19 with TRBJ2-3; a possible D gene is TRBD2 (5 bases). V lost 11 bases and J 2 bases, leaving 14 bases between the germline ends. This CDR3 has 13 residues. Germline CDR1 and CDR2: LNHDA and SQIVND (reference sequence).

The CDR3 DNA is TGTGCCAGCAGCTTAGCGTTACAGGGGGCGGGGGAGACCCAGTACTTC. Translating gives CASSLALQGAGETQYF. The J gene is TRBJ2-5, the V gene TRBV7-2; 9 bases are shared with TRBD1. This CDR3 has 16 residues. With 0 bases clipped from V and 5 bases from J, the junction kept 7 bases outside the gene matches. Germline-derived CDR1 and CDR2 are SGHTA and FQGNSA.

This clone came up a few times. The chain has TRBV7-9 and TRBJ2-1, with 10 positions matching TRBD1. V was clipped by 4 bases and J by 4 bases; unmatched bases: 7. Looked up from germline, CDR1 is SEHNR and CDR2 is FQNEAQ (reference sequence). This CDR3 has 16 residues. In DNA, the CDR3 is TGTGCCAGCAGCTCACGGACAGGGGGTGGTTACAATGAGCAGTTCTTC. Encoded protein: CASSSRTGGGYNEQFF. The whole variable domain, remainder taken from reference TRBV7-9 and TRBJ2-1, is DTGVSQNPRHKITKRGQNVTFRCDPISEHNRLYWYRQTLGQGPEFLTYFQNEAQLEKSRLLSDRFSAERPKGSFSTLEIQRTEQGDSAMYLCASSSRTGGGYNEQFFGPGTRLTVL.

The V and J genes are TRBV7-6 and TRBJ1-1, with D perhaps TRBD1 (5 bases). The CDR3 is 11 residues long. Germline values: CDR1 SGHVS, CDR2 FNYEAQ. The germline V and J ends were trimmed by 5 bases and 7 bases, with 8 bases remaining between them. CDR3 nucleotide sequence: TGTGCCAGCAGCATGGGGGGTGAAGCTTTCTTT. Translating it yields CASSMGGEAFF.

This clone has just a few counts. The rearrangement uses TRBV5-4 and TRBJ2-5; TRBD2 aligns across 7 bases. The CDR3 is 15 residues long. The ends lost 4 bases at V and 0 bases at J; junction bases unmatched: 6. Germline V lookup: CDR1 SGHNT, CDR2 YYREEE (reference sequence). DNA of the CDR3: TGTGCCAGCAGCCTAAAGACTAGCTACCAAGAGACCCAGTACTTC. Its protein product is CASSLKTSYQETQYF.

The table lists this clone with a few counts. The chain is built from TRBV15 and TRBJ2-1, with a possible D match to TRBD2 (5 bases). CDR1 and CDR2 (germline): LNHNV, YYDKDF (reference sequence). The CDR3 consists of 15 residues. V lost 0 bases to trimming and J lost 6 bases, with 12 bases between them. The CDR3 DNA reads TGTGCCACCAGCAGAGATCTGGGGAGAGGCAATGAGCAGTTCTTC. Protein product: CATSRDLGRGNEQFF.

The CDR3 reads CASLIAGGLADTQYF. In DNA form, the CDR3 reads TGTGCCAGCCTTATAGCGGGGGGGTTGGCAGATACGCAGTATTTT. The chain carries TRBV7-2 and TRBJ2-3; 11 bases line up with TRBD2. The CDR3 has 15 amino acids. The junction had 8 bases not matched to a gene; V was cut back by 8 bases and J by 4 bases. CDR1 is SGHTA and CDR2 is FQGNSA in the germline V gene.

CDR3 DNA: TGCGCCAGCAGCACGACTGTGGACGGGGAGCTGTTTTTT. It encodes CASSTTVDGELFF. The genes are TRBV5-1 and TRBJ2-2; D not resolved. CDR1 SGHRS and CDR2 YFSETQ come from the germline V gene. The CDR3 has 13 amino acids. V was pared by 4 bases and J by 7 bases, with 11 bases between.

The rearrangement links TRBV2 to TRBJ1-4; the match to TRBD1 covers 7 bases. Germline values: CDR1 SNHLY, CDR2 FYNNEI. CDR3 length: 16 amino acids. Trimming at V came to 6 bases and at J to 6 bases, leaving 13 bases not matched to a gene. CDR3 sequence reads: CASSGVATGADEKLFF. As DNA, the CDR3 is TGTGCCAGCAGCGGAGTTGCTACAGGGGCGGATGAAAAACTGTTTTTT.

This clone appeared a few times. The chain uses TRBV2 and TRBJ2-1; the match to TRBD2 covers 9 bases. The length of the CDR3 is 14 residues. V was pared by 5 bases and J by 7 bases, with 6 bases of the junction left unmatched. Germline V gives CDR1 SNHLY, CDR2 FYNNEI. CDR3 amino acids: CASSRLAGPNEQFF. The CDR3 bases are TGTGCCAGCAGTCGGCTAGCGGGACCTAATGAGCAGTTCTTC.

The sample holds one count of this clone. The V and J genes are TRBV7-2 and TRBJ2-3, with D possibly TRBD1 on 5 matching bases. The V end was cut by 4 bases, the J end by 2 bases, with 16 bases between. The germline V gene has CDR1 SGHTA and CDR2 FQGNSA. The CDR3 is 16 residues long. The CDR3, as DNA: TGTGCCAGCAGCTCCCAACCAGGGTCCCCCACAGATACGCAGTATTTT. Its translation is CASSSQPGSPTDTQYF.